This paragraph reports one T cell receptor beta chain. This clone came up a few times. Its antigen is not yet known. No base quality information exists; no much larger clone differs at one position. The data originate from a study of vaccination effects on CD4 cells after COVID-19 (dated by TCRdb to 2021 to 2024). In terms of the full investigation: Each participant received two doses of an mRNA SARS-CoV-2 vaccine, either BNT162b2 or mRNA-1273. SARS-CoV-2 spike-specific CD4+ TCR repertoires were compared before and after mRNA vaccination in COVID-19 convalescent patients and in infection-naive vaccine recipients. A total of over nine COVID-19 convalescent patients and a few SARS-CoV-2-naive healthy vaccine recipients were included in the full study. Cultures from other donors in the study were sequenced with the Oncomine TCR Beta short-read assay on an Illumina iSeq 100. The full study reports these points: The study was limited by a small number of convalescent patients, and early post-infection timepoints were lacking. Marked clonal contraction was observed in both infection-induced and vaccine-induced clones at late post-vaccination timepoints, consistent with waning T cell responses. In healthy vaccine recipients, vaccine-induced clones were almost all SARS-CoV-2 mono-reactive, with only 1 of 255 cross-reactive with common cold coronaviruses.

The CDR3 numbers 13 residues from cysteine through phenylalanine. The only DNA kept is the CDR3, 39 bases in frame from the first base. V loses 5 bases of germline sequence and J loses 7 bases, and the interval between the two ends is 9 bases. The germline V gene gives CDR1 as SGHTA and CDR2 as FQGTGA. The ViraFEST assay stimulated PBMC with viral peptide pools and then used TCR sequencing to identify antigen-specific CD4+ T cell clonotypes by expansion. After around 10 days of culture, CD4+ T cells were isolated with the EasySep CD4+ T cell isolation kit. None of the healthy vaccine recipients had a prior SARS-CoV-2 infection, which was confirmed by nucleocapsid antibody tests that came back negative both before and after vaccination. About 2.1 million PBMC per well were cultured in IMDM with about 5.4% human AB serum, around 9.1 IU/ml IL-2 and gentamicin, plus 10 ug/ml peptides. On days 3 and 7, half of the culture medium was replaced with fresh IL-2-containing medium. Unless noted otherwise, every peptide stimulation condition was grown in triplicate wells. Using Ficoll-Paque Plus gradient centrifugation, PBMC were separated from whole blood and then either used fresh or cryopreserved at -140C. The overlapping peptide pools covered the spike proteins of SARS-CoV-2 as well as those of the common cold coronaviruses HCoV-NL63, HCoV-OC43 and HCoV-229E. Genomic DNA was extracted from cultured CD4+ T cells with the QIAamp micro DNA kit.

The library was made by the immunoSEQ multiplex PCR assay. DNA from the cultured, isolated CD4+ T cells was subjected to TCR beta CDR3 sequencing. Per the original workflow: Non-productive TCR sequences were removed and reads were trimmed to the CDR3 region, keeping CDR3s of at least 7 amino acids. Antigen-specific clonotypes were identified with the MANAFEST web app by comparing expansion in peptide wells against reference cultures. To count as positive, a clone had to show expansion at FDR<0.05 compared with the reference and with all other wells, an odds ratio above 5, and a frequency above 0.1% in two replicate wells. A clonotype was defined as cross-reactive if the clonotype was significantly expanded both in SARS-CoV-2 spike wells and in at least one common cold coronavirus spike condition. Levenshtein distance calculated with the stringdist R package was used to assess CDR3 similarity, and unrooted trees were constructed with ape in R 3.6.1. TCRdb mirrors the immuneACCESS table, restricted to in-frame sequences. Some clones are absent from its copies; in checked studies, under half trace to an unresolved V gene, and the reason for the others is unknown. That table is the source of V, J and clone size, and D and trimming were worked out from the DNA. The table for this sample lists about 79,000 clones; roughly four fifths of them were counted only once. The ten top clones hold approximately 2% of the sample.

Specimen: CD4+ T cells from PBMCs cultured with HCoV-229E spike peptides, collected before COVID-19 vaccination. This sample's cell subset or site label indicates: HCoV-229E spike overlapping peptide pool stimulation. This sequence was found in a human donor who received a COVID-19 vaccine. The V and J segments used are TRBV7-3 and TRBJ1-6; the D segment cannot be called with confidence. The CDR3 reads CASSHRANSPLHF. In nucleotides, the sequence is TGTGCCAGCAGCCATCGGGCAAATTCACCCCTCCACTTT.